This T cell receptor (beta chain) was identified during a study of CD8+CD57+ T cells in acquired aplastic anemia. Genomic DNA acted as the template from which TCR beta VDJ combination and CDR3 sequence profiling were carried out. TCRdb itself ran the reads through MiXCR, one entry per CDR3 protein. The table has just over 450,000 distinct CDR3 sequences, 25% to 40% seen once. This clonotype was seen repeatedly, ten times or more. This CDR3 is 14 amino acids long. V shed 8 bases and J 8 bases; nucleotides not matched to a gene: 10. In germline, CDR1 is LNHDA, CDR2 SQIVND (reference sequence). Selection for sequencing was limited to patients who had shown CD8+CD57+ cell expansion by flow cytometry. All patients had severe acquired aplastic anemia. Patients were therapy-naive when their blood was sampled.

Sample: sorted CD4+, CD8+, or CD8+CD57+ T cells (not recorded which) from PBMCs. The receptor was derived from a human donor with aplastic anemia. The chain carries TRBV19 and TRBJ2-1; the match to TRBD1 covers 9 bases. The CDR3 sequence: CASQPGQGPHEQFF. The CDR3 DNA is TGTGCCAGTCAACCGGGACAGGGCCCCCATGAGCAGTTCTTC.